This T cell receptor (beta chain) originates from a study of T cell responses to AZD1222 COVID-19 vaccine. CDR1 SGHTS and CDR2 YDEGEE come from the germline V gene. The CDR3 has 15 amino acids. J gave up 3 bases and V 4 bases, and 6 bases lay outside the gene matches. Sequencing was performed with immunoSEQ multiplex PCR; in TCRdb, only in-frame clones are kept and a portion is missing. Here the sample spans some 150,000 clones, approximately 85% being singletons. V usage is TRBV5-8 and J usage is TRBJ2-7; 11 positions match TRBD1. Sequenced here: peripheral blood, sampled 28 days after the second dose of the MenACWY control vaccine. This TCR was sampled from an adult who received the MenACWY meningococcal vaccine as a control. The CDR3 loop is CASSPVGTGGYEQYF. In DNA, the CDR3 is TGTGCCAGCAGCCCGGTCGGGACAGGGGGCTACGAGCAGTACTTC.